This T cell receptor beta chain appears in the sequencing data of a study of T cells expressing NK-cell markers. CDR1 GTSNPN and CDR2 SVGIG come from the germline V gene (reference sequence). This CDR3 has 14 residues. From the 5' RACE reads, TCRdb lists one entry per CDR3 protein and no DNA. The sample data list fewer than 400,000 distinct CDR3 sequences. The J gene is TRBJ2-5, the V gene TRBV30; without DNA, the TCRdb call of TRBD1 cannot be checked. The TCR was taken from a man aged 18 to 70 in good health. Sequenced input: blood T cells: a sorted CD56 or NKG2C T cell subset, CD4+ or CD8+ T cells, or bulk PBMC T cells (not recorded which). CDR3 loop: CAWSGAGLQETQYF. Based on the CDR3 plus reference TRBV30 and TRBJ2-5, the full variable domain is SQTIHQWPATLVQPVGSPLSLECTVEGTSNPNLYWYRQAAGRGLQLLFYSVGIGQISSEVPQNLSASRPQDRQFILSSKKLLLSDSGFYLCAWSGAGLQETQYFGPGTRLLVL.